A selection of T cell receptor beta chains follows, all from one sample in a study of shared clonotypes between healthy human individuals. The repertoire was sequenced with immunoSEQ multiplex PCR; TCRdb's copy has only in-frame clones and lacks some. The data contain nearly 2 million clones, less than 95% of them singletons. The sequencing input was naive CD8+ T cells sorted from blood. These receptors all stem from a man between 18 and 35 years old in good health. CDR3s leave out the opening cysteine and the closing phenylalanine or tryptophan. A D gene is named only where the DNA matches it firmly.

j_gene,d_gene,len,v_gene,CDR3aa
TRBJ1-3,.,13,TRBV5-1,ASSSDSGYGNTIY
TRBJ1-5,.,15,TRBV7-6,ASSLEGGRANNQPQH
TRBJ2-7,TRBD1,12,TRBV27,ASSQVTGSYEQY
TRBJ1-2,.,11,TRBV10-2,ASSIPQGRLLF
TRBJ1-5,TRBD1,13,TRBV27,ASSLGTGGGQPQH
TRBJ2-7,.,11,TRBV5-1,ASSIGNVYEQY
TRBJ2-1,TRBD2,16,TRBV7-9,ASSLGPRLAGPYNEQF
TRBJ1-2,.,10,TRBV7-9,ASSPLGAGYT
TRBJ1-1,.,12,TRBV6-5,ASSYGEVSTEAF
TRBJ2-1,.,12,TRBV15,ATSPEQGYNEQF
TRBJ2-5,.,15,TRBV19,ASSPYLSGDPGETQY
TRBJ2-1,.,15,TRBV28,ASSPPPRQVLRDEQF
TRBJ2-7,.,13,TRBV5-4,ASSLFGGLHYEQY
TRBJ1-6,.,13,TRBV27,ASSQTVSYNSPLH
TRBJ2-7,.,15,TRBV28,ASSPGPGRDSFYEQY
TRBJ2-5,.,11,TRBV5-6,ASSLADQETQY
TRBJ2-3,.,12,TRBV11-2,ASSLVGNADTQY
TRBJ1-2,.,14,TRBV4-1,ASSQAPGHSNYGYT
TRBJ2-7,TRBD2,13,TRBV7-8,ASSSGLESSYEQY
TRBJ1-2,.,10,TRBV5-4,ASSWGRDGYT
TRBJ1-4,.,13,TRBV9,ASTPGLWVNEKLF
TRBJ2-7,.,12,TRBV5-4,ASSLSGSDYEQY
TRBJ1-4,TRBD1,15,TRBV7-2,ASSPTGAGGIWEKLF
TRBJ1-1,.,11,TRBV4-1,ASSQGAPTEAF
TRBJ2-7,TRBD2,12,TRBV27,ASSFSGSSYEQY
TRBJ1-2,.,13,TRBV27,ASSLSLGLNYGYT
TRBJ1-1,.,12,TRBV11-1,ASSPDGTNTEAF
TRBJ1-4,.,12,TRBV28,ASSLRARDEKLF
TRBJ2-7,.,11,TRBV2,ASTPGTGYEQY
TRBJ1-6,.,11,TRBV6-5,ATSGGRGGPLH
TRBJ1-1,TRBD1,15,TRBV28,ASSPLTLGQMNTEAF
TRBJ2-5,TRBD2,16,TRBV5-5,ASSSVYWTSGTQETQY
TRBJ2-3,.,14,TRBV6-6,ASSYSREEEEDTQY